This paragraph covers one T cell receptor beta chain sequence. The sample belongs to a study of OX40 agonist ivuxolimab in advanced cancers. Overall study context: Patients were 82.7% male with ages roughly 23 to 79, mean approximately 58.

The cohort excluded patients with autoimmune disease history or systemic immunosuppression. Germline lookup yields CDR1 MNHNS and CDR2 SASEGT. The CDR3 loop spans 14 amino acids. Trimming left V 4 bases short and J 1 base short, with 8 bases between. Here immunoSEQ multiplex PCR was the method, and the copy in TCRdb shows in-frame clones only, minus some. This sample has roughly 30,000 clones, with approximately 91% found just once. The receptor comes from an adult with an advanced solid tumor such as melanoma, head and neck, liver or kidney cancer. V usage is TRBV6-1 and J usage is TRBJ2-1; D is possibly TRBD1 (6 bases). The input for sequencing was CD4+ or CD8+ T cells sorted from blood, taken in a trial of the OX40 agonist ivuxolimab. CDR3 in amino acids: CASSGRGSYNEQFF. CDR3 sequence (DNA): TGTGCCAGCAGTGGAAGGGGGTCCTACAATGAGCAGTTCTTC.